The 21 T cell receptor beta chains in this list originate from one sample, sequenced in a study of blood T cell repertoires in COVID-19. Method: immunoSEQ multiplex PCR; TCRdb's copy keeps in-frame clones and lacks some. The data show around 250,000 clones, around 80% seen once. The specimen was PBMCs or T cells enriched from blood (not recorded which). The receptors were gathered from a young man with acute COVID-19.

A few counts support this clone. This sequence joins TRBV28 and TRBJ1-5; D gene uncertain. Deletions cut 6 bases from V and 2 bases from J, with 14 bases between. CDR1 is MDHEN, CDR2 SYDVKM, per germline. This CDR3 has 15 residues. The CDR3 is CASSQAPAGNQPQHF. CDR3 nucleotides: TGTGCCAGCAGCCAGGCCCCGGCTGGCAATCAGCCCCAGCATTTT.

V is TRBV19 and J is TRBJ2-5, with 7 bases fitting TRBD1. From germline, CDR1 is LNHDA and CDR2 SQIVND (reference sequence). The trim removed 5 bases at V and 7 bases at J, leaving 10 bases unmatched. This CDR3 comprises 14 residues. CDR3 protein: CASSETGPGGTQYF. CDR3 DNA sequence: TGTGCCAGTAGTGAGACAGGTCCAGGGGGGACCCAGTACTTC.

This chain connects TRBV28 to TRBJ2-5; D uncertain. The CDR3 has 13 residues. Germline values: CDR1 MDHEN, CDR2 SYDVKM. The V end was cut by 9 bases, the J end by 3 bases, with 14 bases between. The DNA for the CDR3 is TGTGCCAGTGGGCGTGGGCGTAAAGAGACCCAGTACTTC. Translated: CASGRGRKETQYF.

This clone came up once. In nucleotides, the CDR3 is TGTGCCAGCAGTCGACGACAGGGCGTGGATGAAAAACTGTTTTTT. Its translation is CASSRRQGVDEKLFF. The chain employs TRBV14 and TRBJ1-4, with 7 bases fitting TRBD1. Trimming removed 6 bases from V and 6 bases from J; junction bases left unmatched: 10. The CDR3 is 15 amino acids. The V gene's germline CDR1 is SGHDN and CDR2 FVKESK.

This chain links TRBV11-3 with TRBJ2-1; perhaps TRBD2 as D (5 bases). Trimming took 8 bases from V and 7 from J, leaving 21 bases between them. Per germline, CDR1 SGHNT and CDR2 YENEEA. CDR3 length equals 15 residues. The CDR3 loop is CASASGLATLNEQFF. Here the CDR3 DNA reads TGTGCCAGCGCAAGCGGACTCGCAACCCTTAATGAGCAGTTCTTC.

The chain couples TRBV5-6 to TRBJ2-2; D is perhaps TRBD2 (6 bases). Germline loops: CDR1 SGHDT, CDR2 YYEEEE. The CDR3 has 13 amino acids. V lost 6 bases and J lost 9, with 15 bases in between. The CDR3: CASTRTGVRELFF. CDR3 DNA sequence: TGTGCCAGCACCCGGACGGGGGTAAGGGAGCTGTTTTTT.

The rearrangement uses TRBV30 and TRBJ1-3; D is unresolved. Germline CDR1 GTSNPN, CDR2 SVGIG (reference sequence). CDR3 length equals 14 residues. V was clipped by 0 bases and J by 4 bases, with 10 bases between them. The CDR3: CAWSVAIRGNTIYF. The CDR3 DNA reads TGTGCCTGGAGTGTAGCGATACGAGGAAACACCATATATTTT.

V gene TRBV6-5 combines with J gene TRBJ2-7; TRBD2 is a possible D gene (7 bases). V was shortened by 8 bases and J by 3 bases, with 17 bases between the two germline ends. The germline V gene encodes CDR1 MNHEY and CDR2 SVGAGI. CDR3 length equals 14 residues. The CDR3 bases are TGTGCCAGCGGGGGGCGGGGGAGAGGCTACGAGCAGTACGTC. Translation gives CASGGRGRGYEQYV.

V and J are TRBV7-9 and TRBJ2-3; D is undetermined. Trimming pared 4 bases from V and 6 bases from J, leaving 5 bases between. Per germline, CDR1 SEHNR and CDR2 FQNEAQ (reference sequence). The CDR3 consists of 11 residues. This chain's CDR3 is CASSSEDTQYF. CDR3 nucleotides: TGTGCCAGCAGCTCCGAGGATACGCAGTATTTT.

The genes are TRBV9 and TRBJ1-2, with 7 positions matching TRBD1. Germline-derived CDR1 and CDR2 are SGDLS and YYNGEE. The J segment lost 5 bases and the V segment lost 1 base, leaving 5 bases of the junction unmatched. The CDR3 covers 14 residues. The CDR3 DNA reads as TGTGCCAGCAGCGTACTGGGCAGGGGGTATGGCTACACCTTC. It is translated as CASSVLGRGYGYTF.

CDR3 DNA sequence: TGTGCCAGCAGCTTGGAGAGGACTAGCGGGAGTAATGAGCAGTTCTTC. Protein product: CASSLERTSGSNEQFF. The chain carries TRBV5-6 and TRBJ2-1; 13 bases are a match to TRBD2. Germline CDR1 is SGHDT and CDR2 is YYEEEE. The CDR3 totals 16 residues. The trim removed 0 bases at V and 7 bases at J, leaving 4 bases unmatched.

As for this clone: One junction end disagrees with the germline gene, perhaps due to a read error. The chain uses TRBV3-1 (or the pseudogene TRBV3-2) and TRBJ1-1; 12 nucleotides line up with TRBD1. This CDR3 spans 14 amino acids. Germline values: CDR1 LGHDT, CDR2 YNNKEL (reference sequence). CDR3 nucleotides: TGTGCCAGCAGCCAAACGGATTCGGGACAGGGGGCAACCTTT. Its translation: CASSQTDSGQGATF.

The chain recombines TRBV30 with TRBJ2-1, with 10 bases matching TRBD1. The germline V gene has CDR1 GTSNPN and CDR2 SVGIG (reference sequence). V shed 2 bases and J 2 bases; nucleotides not matched to a gene: 3. This CDR3 contains 15 residues. The CDR3 DNA is TGTGCCTGGAGTCTAGGACAGGGGGCCTACAATGAGCAGTTCTTC. The encoded protein is CAWSLGQGAYNEQFF.

The J gene is TRBJ2-2, the V gene TRBV7-2, with D possibly matching TRBD1 (6 bases). Trimming left V 2 bases short and J 4 bases short, with 11 bases between. This CDR3 contains 15 residues. Per germline, CDR1 SGHTA and CDR2 FQGNSA. The CDR3 bases are TGTGCCAGCAGCTTAAATGCCAGGGGCACCGGGGAGCTGTTTTTT. This translates into CASSLNARGTGELFF.

V and J are TRBV21-1 and TRBJ1-6. TRBV21-1 represents a pseudogene. CDR3 length: 17 residues. This CDR3 reads CASSKGTKRGYNSPLHF. The CDR3 bases are TGTGCCAGCAGCAAAGGGACAAAGCGGGGCTATAATTCACCCCTCCACTTT.

A note on this clone: One junction end does not reproduce the germline sequence, and a read error may be involved. The V gene is TRBV5-1, the J gene TRBJ1-6, with 9 bases matching TRBD1. The germline V gene has CDR1 SGHRS and CDR2 YFSETQ. This CDR3 is built from 17 residues. For the CDR3, the DNA is TGTGCCAGCAGCTTCTCGAGTGTCGGGACAGGGCATTCACCCCTCCACTTT. Translation gives CASSFSSVGTGHSPLHF. Together with reference TRBV5-1 and TRBJ1-6, the CDR3 gives the full variable domain: KAGVTQTPRYLIKTRGQQVTLSCSPISGHRSVSWYQQTPGQGLQFLFEYFSETQRNKGNFPGRFSGRQFSNSRSEMNVSTLELGDSALYLCASSFSSVGTGHSPLHFGNGTRLTVT.

V gene TRBV27 combines with J gene TRBJ1-6; weak D call: TRBD1 (6 bases). Trimming took 6 bases from V and 5 from J, leaving 11 bases between them. Germline V gene sequence: CDR1 MNHEY, CDR2 SMNVEV (reference sequence). The CDR3 loop spans 14 amino acids. The CDR3 loop is CASRNYRDNSPLHF. The CDR3 DNA is TGTGCCAGCAGGAATTACAGGGATAATTCACCCCTCCACTTT.

The V gene is TRBV19, the J gene TRBJ2-2, with a tentative D call TRBD1 (5 bases). In germline, CDR1 is LNHDA, CDR2 SQIVND (reference sequence). CDR3 length: 15 amino acids. The V and J ends lost 3 bases and 3 bases respectively, with 11 bases between them. In DNA, the CDR3 is TGTGCCAGTAGTATCGGACCCAGGGACACCGGGGAGCTGTTTTTT. Its protein is CASSIGPRDTGELFF.

CDR3 region: CASSPGQHNEKLFF. The CDR3 DNA follows: TGTGCCAGTAGCCCGGGACAGCATAATGAAAAACTGTTTTTT. The chain joins TRBV19 to TRBJ1-4, with 7 bases fitting TRBD1. The CDR3 is 14 residues long. From germline, CDR1 is LNHDA and CDR2 SQIVND (reference sequence). V was clipped by 6 bases and J by 4 bases; unmatched bases: 5.

The chain is built from TRBV6-5 and TRBJ1-1, with D hard to call. The V end lost 6 bases, the J end lost 1 base, and 3 bases lay between the germline ends. The CDR3 totals 11 residues. CDR1 MNHEY and CDR2 SVGAGI come from the germline V gene. CDR3 region: CASSKNTEAFF. The CDR3 DNA reads as TGTGCCAGCAGCAAGAACACTGAAGCTTTCTTT.

The J gene is TRBJ2-1, the V gene TRBV7-2; possibly TRBD2 for D (7 bases). The V gene's germline CDR1 is SGHTA and CDR2 FQGNSA. This CDR3 spans 15 amino acids. Trimming stripped 4 bases from V and 6 bases from J, with 16 bases between. The CDR3 DNA is TGTGCCAGCAGCTCCCCCCAGGGAGGGGGCAATGAGCAGTTCTTC. The encoded protein is CASSSPQGGGNEQFF.